These T cell receptor beta chains were read from a single sample in a study of cytomegalovirus exposure and HLA in healthy donors. Using immunoSEQ multiplex PCR, the repertoire was profiled, and TCRdb retains in-frame clones only, with some absent. The sample contains 150,000 or so clones, around 80% of which appear only once. Specimen: PBMCs. The source is a woman in her late teens or twenties in good health and CMV-seronegative. The conserved cysteine and the conserved F or W are not part of the CDR3 here. Fields, in order: CDR3 protein, clone size, V gene. Only part of the rows carry a size: once, few, many, or a class if the clone is expanded.

cdr3_aa: ASGSLYGYT
clone_size: few
v_call: TRBV25-1

cdr3_aa: ASSFTGTGGPQGYGYT
clone_size: once
v_call: TRBV28

cdr3_aa: ASSVRGTDTQY
clone_size: -
v_call: TRBV28

cdr3_aa: ASSLAGWSDEQY
clone_size: -
v_call: TRBV7-2

cdr3_aa: ASSLNFPGQENYGYT
clone_size: -
v_call: TRBV5-1

cdr3_aa: ASSPRTGSPYNEQF
clone_size: -
v_call: TRBV7-6

cdr3_aa: ASSERGGGSGHGYT
clone_size: -
v_call: TRBV2

cdr3_aa: ASSVATGIEAF
clone_size: -
v_call: TRBV9

cdr3_aa: ASSGKGGYNEQY
clone_size: -
v_call: TRBV9

cdr3_aa: ASSGRGETQY
clone_size: -
v_call: TRBV5-1

cdr3_aa: ASRAEGAYQPQH
clone_size: -
v_call: TRBV4-1

cdr3_aa: ASRDRGSTEAF
clone_size: -
v_call: TRBV10-3

cdr3_aa: ASSLGLAGGDEQY
clone_size: -
v_call: TRBV5-4

cdr3_aa: ASSFWQGINYEQY
clone_size: few
v_call: TRBV28

cdr3_aa: ASSRSMNTEAF
clone_size: -
v_call: TRBV19

cdr3_aa: ASSFIHLDRANQPQH
clone_size: -
v_call: TRBV28

cdr3_aa: ASSIFGGGGRSNQPQH
clone_size: -
v_call: TRBV19

cdr3_aa: AISERGQETQY
clone_size: once
v_call: TRBV10-3

cdr3_aa: ASSPQFANTGELF
clone_size: few
v_call: TRBV7-6

cdr3_aa: ASNPSGRGNEQF
clone_size: -
v_call: TRBV6-5

cdr3_aa: ASSLAAVNTGELF
clone_size: -
v_call: TRBV5-4

cdr3_aa: ASSQWGTVPTGELF
clone_size: -
v_call: TRBV7-3

cdr3_aa: ASRGGSGSYEQY
clone_size: -
v_call: TRBV2